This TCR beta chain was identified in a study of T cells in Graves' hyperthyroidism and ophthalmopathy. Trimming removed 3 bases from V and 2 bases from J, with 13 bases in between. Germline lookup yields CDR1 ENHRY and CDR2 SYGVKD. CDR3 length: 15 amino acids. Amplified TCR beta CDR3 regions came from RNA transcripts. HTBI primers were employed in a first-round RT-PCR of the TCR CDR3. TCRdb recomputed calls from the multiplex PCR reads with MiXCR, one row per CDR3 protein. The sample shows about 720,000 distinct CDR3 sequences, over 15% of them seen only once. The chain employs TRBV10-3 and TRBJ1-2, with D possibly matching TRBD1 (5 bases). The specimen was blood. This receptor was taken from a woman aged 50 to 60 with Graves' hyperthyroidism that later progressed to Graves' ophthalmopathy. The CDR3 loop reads CAISDTGTTNYGYTF. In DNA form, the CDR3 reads TGTGCCATCAGTGATACCGGGACGACGAACTATGGCTACACCTTC.